Presented here are 13 T cell receptor beta chains from one specimen sequenced in a study of T cell clusters in autoimmune cytopenias. TRB rearrangements were amplified by touch-down multiplex PCR with mixed TRB-A/B primers. Following a re-call of the multiplex PCR reads, TCRdb has one entry per CDR3 protein and lacks DNA. This sample's table reports 9,500 to 12,000 distinct CDR3 sequences. TRB amplification used approximately 0.25 ug of peripheral blood genomic DNA. This same sample was also taken into another study, of T cell repertoires in aging, cancer and after chemotherapy.

The sequencing input was peripheral blood. The receptors originated from a human donor in good health.

CDR3 in amino acids: CASSAGPLWQYF. The chain couples TRBV5-5 to TRBJ2-7; TCRdb's D gene call, TRBD1, goes unchecked for lack of DNA. The CDR3 covers 12 residues. The germline gives CDR1 SGHKS, CDR2 YYEKEE (reference sequence). Together with reference TRBV5-5 and TRBJ2-7, the CDR3 gives the full variable domain: DAGVTQSPTHLIKTRGQQVTLRCSPISGHKSVSWYQQVLGQGPQFIFQYYEKEERGRGNFPDRFSARQFPNYSSELNVNALLLGDSALYLCASSAGPLWQYFGPGTRLTVT.

This clonotype shows up as medium-sized by frequency. The V call is TRBV6-1, the J call TRBJ2-7; TCRdb reports TRBD1, a call that lacks DNA to check it against. CDR1 is MNHNS and CDR2 is SASEGT in the germline V gene. The CDR3 runs to 15 residues. The CDR3 loop reads CASSVGTGGAYEQYF.

The chain is built from TRBV7-6 and TRBJ1-6; without DNA, the TCRdb call of TRBD1 cannot be checked. This CDR3 comprises 15 residues. The germline V gene encodes CDR1 SGHVS and CDR2 FNYEAQ. The CDR3 here is CASSVGTGNNSPLHF.

The chain uses TRBV29-1 and TRBJ1-1; TCRdb calls TRBD1, which cannot be checked without DNA. This CDR3 has 13 amino acids. The germline V gene encodes CDR1 SQVTM and CDR2 ANQGSEA. The CDR3: CSGWQGRNTEAFF.

The rearrangement uses TRBV27 and TRBJ2-5; the TCRdb D gene call, TRBD2, has no DNA to confirm it. The germline V gene encodes CDR1 MNHEY and CDR2 SMNVEV (reference sequence). The CDR3 is 15 amino acids. CDR3 amino acids: CASSSRAGGPGTQYF.

The chain is built from TRBV10-3 and TRBJ2-2; TCRdb proposes TRBD1, but this gene call is untestable without DNA. The CDR3 length is 14 residues. Germline values: CDR1 ENHRY, CDR2 SYGVKD. CDR3 region: CAISPQSLTGELFF.

The genes are TRBV15 and TRBJ2-5. This CDR3 spans 15 amino acids. The germline CDR1 and CDR2 sequences are LNHNV and YYDKDF (reference sequence). CDR3 sequence reads: CATSRDQAVQKTQYF.

By frequency, this clonotype registers medium-sized. The CDR3 is CSVWDSRTDTQYF. The V and J genes are TRBV29-1 and TRBJ2-3; TCRdb's D call, TRBD1, is unchecked because there is no DNA. Germline CDR1 and CDR2: SQVTM and ANQGSEA. This CDR3 comprises 13 residues.

The chain combines TRBV7-9 with TRBJ2-7; TCRdb lists TRBD2, though no DNA is available to test this call. Germline V gene sequence: CDR1 SEHNR, CDR2 FQNEAQ (reference sequence). CDR3 length: 13 residues. This CDR3 is CASSPAGTFEQYF.

V and J are TRBV13 and TRBJ2-3. CDR1 and CDR2 from the germline V gene are PRHDT and FYEKMQ (reference sequence). The CDR3 totals 13 residues. The CDR3 here is CASSRSLSDTQYF. The full variable domain, with the rest looked up from reference TRBV13 and TRBJ2-3, is AAGVIQSPRHLIKEKRETATLKCYPIPRHDTVYWYQQGPGQDPQFLISFYEKMQSDKGSIPDRFSAQQFSDYHSELNMSSLELGDSALYFCASSRSLSDTQYFGPGTRLTVL.

The chain combines TRBV19 with TRBJ2-5; lacking DNA, the TRBD1 call made by TCRdb goes unchecked. This CDR3 is built from 15 residues. Germline CDR1 LNHDA, CDR2 SQIVND (reference sequence). The CDR3 is CASSIGQGGQETQYF.

The chain employs TRBV19 and TRBJ1-5; no DNA is available, so the TRBD1 call from TCRdb remains unchecked. CDR3 length: 14 amino acids. The germline CDR1 and CDR2 sequences are LNHDA and SQIVND (reference sequence). The CDR3 loop is CASSVQGGNQPQHF. The full variable domain, rest sourced from reference TRBV19 and TRBJ1-5, is DGGITQSPKYLFRKEGQNVTLSCEQNLNHDAMYWYRQDPGQGLRLIYYSQIVNDFQKGDIAEGYSVSREKKESFPLTVTSAQKNPTAFYLCASSVQGGNQPQHFGDGTRLSIL.

The chain carries TRBV6-6 and TRBJ2-3; absent DNA, TCRdb's TRBD1 call cannot be checked. CDR3 length: 16 residues. CDR1 MNHNY and CDR2 SVGAGI come from the germline V gene (reference sequence). The CDR3 here is CASSYPRVGRGDTQYF.